Listed below are T cell receptor beta chains from one sample, sequenced in a study of blood T cell repertoires in COVID-19. Produced via immunoSEQ multiplex PCR; TCRdb's table is partial and in-frame only. Among about 34,000 clones, about 72% were seen once, and the ten largest hold 7.4%. The sequencing sample was made of peripheral blood. These receptors all stem from a woman aged 55-69 years with acute or convalescent COVID-19. Each CDR3 is given with its conserved first and last residue. The D gene is left open where the match is weak. Expanded clones are given a class, and other clones once, few, many or no size at all.

CDR3,DNA,J,D,V,length,size
CASSLTGTSIWETQYF,TGTGCCAGCAGCTTAACCGGGACTAGCATCTGGGAGACCCAGTACTTC,TRBJ2-5,TRBD2,TRBV7-3,16,NA
CASSEDQTYNSPLHF,TGTGCCAGCAGTGAAGACCAGACTTATAATTCACCCCTCCACTTT,TRBJ1-6,NA,TRBV6-1,15,NA
CASSVHWSSYNSPLHF,TGTGCCAGCAGCGTACACTGGAGCTCCTATAATTCACCCCTCCACTTT,TRBJ1-6,NA,TRBV9,16,NA
CAWRGQGQSTDTQYF,TGTGCCTGGAGGGGGCAGGGACAAAGCACAGATACGCAGTATTTT,TRBJ2-3,NA,TRBV30,15,NA
CASSRGGATNEKLFF,TGTGCCAGCAGTCGGGGAGGGGCAACTAATGAAAAACTGTTTTTT,TRBJ1-4,NA,TRBV6-6,15,NA
CAGEGAGEETQYF,TGTGCCGGAGAAGGGGCGGGGGAAGAGACCCAGTACTTC,TRBJ2-5,TRBD2,TRBV2,13,once
CSASEAGNTGELFF,TGCAGTGCTAGTGAGGCAGGGAACACCGGGGAGCTGTTTTTT,TRBJ2-2,NA,TRBV20-1,14,once
CASSRGERGNTGELFF,TGTGCCAGCAGCCGCGGCGAGCGGGGGAACACCGGGGAGCTGTTTTTT,TRBJ2-2,TRBD2,TRBV4-2,16,NA
CASSDSPGGADTQYF,TGTGCCAGCAGTGACTCACCAGGGGGAGCAGATACGCAGTATTTT,TRBJ2-3,TRBD1,TRBV6-4,15,NA
CASRRHRNTGELFF,TGTGCCAGCCGACGGCACAGGAACACCGGGGAGCTGTTTTTT,TRBJ2-2,NA,TRBV27,14,NA
CASSPLAGGSTDTQYF,TGTGCCAGCAGCCCGCTAGCGGGGGGGAGCACAGATACGCAGTATTTT,TRBJ2-3,TRBD2,TRBV5-4,16,NA
CASSSQDHQYF,TGTGCCAGCAGCTCACAGGATCATCAGTACTTC,TRBJ2-7,NA,TRBV7-9,11,NA